The 32 T cell receptor beta chains reported below all come from one sample, sequenced in a study of blood T cell repertoires in COVID-19. Generated by immunoSEQ multiplex PCR, the TCRdb table keeps only in-frame clones and is missing some. The repertoire includes about 64,000 clones, 82% of them detected once, and roughly 13% sits in the top ten. Sequences were obtained from peripheral blood. The receptors here all came from a human donor in a cohort sampled during active COVID-19.

The CDR3 DNA reads as TGTGCCAGCAGAGAACAAGGACAGCTCAATCAGCCCCAGCATTTT. It encodes CASREQGQLNQPQHF. This chain uses TRBV6-6 with TRBJ1-5, with D tentatively TRBD1 (6 bases). CDR1 is MNHNY, CDR2 SVGAGI, per germline (reference sequence). The ends were cut back, 6 bases at V and 3 bases at J, with 15 bases in the middle. This CDR3 is built from 15 residues.

The chain recombines TRBV5-6 with TRBJ2-3, with 10 bases lining up with TRBD1. Germline V gene sequence: CDR1 SGHDT, CDR2 YYEEEE. CDR3 size: 19 residues. J was trimmed by 1 base and V by 4 bases; bases with no gene match: 15. CDR3 DNA sequence: TGTGCCAGCAGCCACTCCAGCAAACCCGGGACAGGGGGCACAGATACGCAGTATTTT. Amino acid sequence: CASSHSSKPGTGGTDTQYF. Variable domain in full (rest from reference TRBV5-6 and TRBJ2-3): DAGVTQSPTHLIKTRGQQVTLRCSPKSGHDTVSWYQQALGQGPQFIFQYYEEEERQRGNFPDRFSGHQFPNYSSELNVNALLLGDSALYLCASSHSSKPGTGGTDTQYFGPGTRLTVL.

The chain carries TRBV11-3 and TRBJ2-5; no reliable D call. Germline-derived CDR1 and CDR2 are SGHNT and YENEEA. Trimming cost V 2 bases and J 4 bases, with 2 bases left between them. The CDR3 runs 11 residues. In nucleotides, the CDR3 is TGTGCCAGCAGCTTACTAGAGACCCAGTACTTC. Translated: CASSLLETQYF. The complete variable domain, with remaining parts taken from reference TRBV11-3 and TRBJ2-5, reads EAGVVQSPRYKIIEKKQPVAFWCNPISGHNTLYWYLQNLGQGPELLIRYENEEAVDDSQLPKDRFSAERLKGVDSTLKIQPAELGDSAVYLCASSLLETQYFGPGTRLLVL.

The V gene is TRBV5-1, the J gene TRBJ2-7; D is perhaps TRBD1 (6 bases). The length of the CDR3 is 15 residues. The germline V gene encodes CDR1 SGHRS and CDR2 YFSETQ. Trimming took 5 bases from V and 6 from J, leaving 21 bases between them. The CDR3 DNA reads as TGCGCCAGCAGTACGGCAGGGGCCCGGGGAGTCGAGCAGTACTTC. Encoded protein: CASSTAGARGVEQYF.

The chain uses TRBV12-5 and TRBJ2-3; weak D call: TRBD2 (6 bases). Looked up from germline, CDR1 is LGHNT and CDR2 is FRNRAP. The CDR3 spans 14 residues. Trimming took off 5 bases at V and 4 bases at J, with 13 bases between the two ends. The DNA of the CDR3 is TGTGCTAGTGGTCCCTACTCGGGGGCAGATACGCAGTATTTT. Translated, it gives CASGPYSGADTQYF.

The J gene is TRBJ1-4, the V gene TRBV5-1; D is possibly TRBD1 (5 bases). This CDR3 region has 14 residues. The V end was cut by 2 bases, the J end by 4 bases, with 9 bases between. Germline assignment: CDR1 SGHRS and CDR2 YFSETQ. CDR3 nucleotide sequence: TGCGCCAGCAGCTTCCGCCAGGGTAATGAAAAACTGTTTTTT. It encodes CASSFRQGNEKLFF.

J is TRBJ2-1 and V is TRBV12-5; 7 bases map to TRBD2. The CDR3 runs 13 residues. Unmatched junction bases numbered 5, after V lost 5 bases and J lost 7 bases. Germline V gene data show CDR1 as LGHNT and CDR2 as FRNRAP. This CDR3 is CASGPGGRNEQFF. The CDR3 nucleotides are TGTGCTAGTGGTCCGGGAGGCCGGAATGAGCAGTTCTTC.

The chain is built from TRBV6-1 and TRBJ2-7; D uncertain. Germline loops: CDR1 MNHNS, CDR2 SASEGT. This CDR3 region has 15 residues. Trimming took off 2 bases at V and 0 bases at J, with 11 bases between the two ends. The CDR3 protein is CASSEFTRSSYEQYF. As DNA, the CDR3 is TGTGCCAGCAGTGAATTTACAAGGAGCTCCTACGAGCAGTACTTC.

This clone was counted a few times. For the CDR3, the DNA is TGTGCCAGCAATGACAGGCATAGCAATCAGCCCCAGCATTTT. Protein sequence: CASNDRHSNQPQHF. This chain links TRBV2 with TRBJ1-5; a possible D gene is TRBD1 (6 bases). Trimming left V 7 bases short and J 0 bases short, with 10 bases between. The germline V gene encodes CDR1 SNHLY and CDR2 FYNNEI. The length of the CDR3 is 14 residues.

The rearrangement links TRBV12-5 to TRBJ2-7; 9 bases line up with TRBD1. This CDR3 is 16 amino acids long. V shed 1 base, J shed 6 bases, and the junction held 10 bases outside the gene matches. Germline loops: CDR1 LGHNT, CDR2 FRNRAP. The CDR3 is CASGLAPGQGRFEQYF. The CDR3 DNA reads as TGTGCTAGTGGTTTGGCCCCGGGACAGGGTAGGTTCGAGCAGTACTTC.

The chain links TRBV7-8 to TRBJ1-5; 7 bases are shared with TRBD1. Unmatched junction bases numbered 5, after V lost 5 bases and J lost 7 bases. CDR3 length equals 13 residues. Per the germline V gene, CDR1 is SGHVS and CDR2 is FQNEAQ. The CDR3 loop reads CASSARQGQPQHF. CDR3 DNA: TGTGCCAGCAGCGCCCGACAGGGCCAGCCCCAGCATTTT.

V is TRBV15 and J is TRBJ2-1; D is undetermined. Trimming shortened V by 0 bases and J by 9 bases, and 15 bases separated the two germline ends. Germline V CDR1 and CDR2: LNHNV, YYDKDF (reference sequence). The CDR3 has 15 amino acids. DNA for the CDR3: TGTGCCACCAGCAGAGATGGAGTGACCCTCATTGAGCAGTTCTTC. Amino acids: CATSRDGVTLIEQFF.

The chain recombines TRBV3-1 (or the pseudogene TRBV3-2) with TRBJ2-3, with TRBD1 as a possible D gene (5 bases). CDR3 size: 14 residues. Trimming left V 2 bases short and J 4 bases short, with 10 bases between. From germline, CDR1 is LGHDT and CDR2 YNNKEL (reference sequence). CDR3 in DNA: TGTGCCAGCAGCCAAAGGGAAGGGGCAGATACGCAGTATTTT. This gives the protein CASSQREGADTQYF.

The CDR3 here is CASSETGRGNQPQHF. CDR3 sequence (DNA): TGTGCCAGCAGTGAAACAGGGCGGGGCAATCAGCCCCAGCATTTT. The chain employs TRBV6-1 and TRBJ1-5; TRBD1 might be the D (6 bases). The CDR3 runs to 15 residues. Germline CDR1 is MNHNS and CDR2 is SASEGT. V was pared by 2 bases and J by 2 bases, with 10 bases between.

This clone is a singleton in its sample. Compared with germline, one end of the junction differs, possibly owing to a read error. This chain connects TRBV5-1 to TRBJ1-1; D is possibly TRBD1 (6 bases). This CDR3 is 14 amino acids long. The germline V gene encodes CDR1 SGHRS and CDR2 YFSETQ. The CDR3 sequence: CASTLDSLNTEAFF. Written as DNA, the CDR3 is TGCGCCAGCACCTTGGACAGCTTGAACACTGAAGCTTTCTTT.

The rearrangement uses TRBV19 and TRBJ2-7; TRBD1 might be the D (6 bases). V gave up 5 bases and J gave up 1 base, with 12 bases separating them. The CDR3 has 14 residues. Germline-derived CDR1 and CDR2 are LNHDA and SQIVND (reference sequence). The CDR3 loop reads CASSSRQVSYEQYF. DNA of the CDR3: TGTGCCAGTAGTTCCAGACAGGTTTCCTACGAGCAGTACTTC.

V usage is TRBV3-1 (or the pseudogene TRBV3-2) and J usage is TRBJ2-3; D uncertain. V was pared by 3 bases and J by 6 bases, with 10 bases between. The CDR3 has 13 residues. Germline CDR1 is LGHDT and CDR2 is YNNKEL (reference sequence). CDR3 in amino acids: CASSQIQVDTQYF. CDR3 coding DNA: TGTGCCAGCAGCCAGATTCAGGTGGATACGCAGTATTTT.

The genes are TRBV5-1 and TRBJ2-7, with a weak D call TRBD1 (6 bases). Germline loops: CDR1 SGHRS, CDR2 YFSETQ. V was trimmed by 3 bases and J by 0 bases, leaving 10 bases between them. CDR3 length equals 14 residues. The CDR3 nucleotides are TGCGCCAGCAGCTCGGGACACCTCTCCTACGAGCAGTACTTC. Protein product: CASSSGHLSYEQYF.

This rearrangement joins TRBV18 to TRBJ1-6; perhaps TRBD1 as D (6 bases). Trimming took 3 bases from V and 7 from J, leaving 22 bases between them. CDR3 length equals 18 residues. The germline V gene has CDR1 KGHSH and CDR2 LQKENI. In DNA, the CDR3 is TGTGCCAGCTCACCCCAGAGGTTGATACAGGGTCGAAATTCACCCCTCCACTTT. Amino acid sequence: CASSPQRLIQGRNSPLHF.

CDR3 sequence reads: CASSEGAREQFF. The CDR3 DNA reads TGTGCCAGCAGTGAAGGTGCGCGGGAGCAGTTCTTC. The rearrangement uses TRBV2 and TRBJ2-1; unclear D gene. Trimming pared 1 base from V and 10 bases from J, leaving 8 bases between. This CDR3 comprises 12 residues. Looked up from germline, CDR1 is SNHLY and CDR2 is FYNNEI.

The chain couples TRBV4-1 to TRBJ2-3; the match to TRBD2 covers 12 bases. Per germline, CDR1 MGHRA and CDR2 YSYEKL. V lost 3 bases, J lost 0 bases, and 7 bases stayed unmatched. The CDR3 sequence is 18 residues long. The CDR3 region is CASSQTSGGHASTDTQYF. As DNA, the CDR3 is TGCGCCAGCAGCCAGACTAGCGGGGGTCACGCTAGCACAGATACGCAGTATTTT.

The sample holds one count of this clone. The chain is built from TRBV6-5 and TRBJ1-2; D is unresolved. V lost 0 bases and J lost 8, with 13 bases in between. The CDR3 consists of 14 residues. Per germline, CDR1 MNHEY and CDR2 SVGAGI. CDR3 amino acids: CASSYSITLGGYTF. The CDR3 region has the DNA TGTGCCAGCAGTTACTCGATAACCCTCGGGGGCTACACCTTC.

This rearrangement joins TRBV6-2 or TRBV6-3 to TRBJ2-3; TRBD2 matches 13 bases. CDR3 length: 18 amino acids. The ends lost 4 bases at V and 3 bases at J; junction bases unmatched: 10. Germline V gene lookup returns CDR1 MNHEY and CDR2 SVGEGT. In DNA form, the CDR3 reads TGTGCCAGCAGTTTTTCACTAGCGGGGGGGCGGTTGACAGATACGCAGTATTTT. Translation gives CASSFSLAGGRLTDTQYF.

V is TRBV18 and J is TRBJ2-6; TRBD1 might be the D (6 bases). CDR1 and CDR2 from the germline V gene are KGHSH and LQKENI. Trimming took 3 bases from V and 4 from J, leaving 10 bases between them. The CDR3 extends over 15 amino acids. The CDR3, as DNA: TGTGCCAGCTCACCCACAGGGATCGGGGCCAACGTCCTGACTTTC. Amino acid sequence: CASSPTGIGANVLTF.

The chain combines TRBV24-1 with TRBJ2-1; 11 bases fit TRBD1. The CDR3 extends over 16 amino acids. The germline V gene encodes CDR1 KGHDR and CDR2 SFDVKD. V shed 3 bases, J shed 4 bases, and the junction held 4 bases outside the gene matches. The CDR3 bases are TGTGCCACCAGTGATACCGGGACAGGGGGTTACAATGAGCAGTTCTTC. Its translation: CATSDTGTGGYNEQFF.

The chain joins TRBV6-4 to TRBJ2-2; a possible D gene is TRBD2 (6 bases). This CDR3 spans 14 amino acids. The germline V gene encodes CDR1 MRHNA and CDR2 SNTAGT. Trimming removed 9 bases at V and 0 bases at J, with 11 bases between. This CDR3 reads CASGGDSNTGELFF. The CDR3 DNA reads TGTGCCAGTGGAGGGGATTCGAACACCGGGGAGCTGTTTTTT.

The rearrangement joins TRBV15 to TRBJ2-3; D perhaps matches TRBD1 (5 bases). Germline loops: CDR1 LNHNV, CDR2 YYDKDF (reference sequence). V shed 2 bases and J shed 7 bases, with 10 bases lying between them. The CDR3 contains 13 residues. This chain's CDR3 is CATSRLGQNTQYF. As DNA, the CDR3 is TGTGCCACCAGCAGACTAGGACAAAATACGCAGTATTTT.

There are a few counts of this clone. The chain recombines TRBV18 with TRBJ1-6, with 9 bases lining up with TRBD1. V was clipped by 3 bases and J by 5 bases; unmatched bases: 2. Per the germline V gene, CDR1 is KGHSH and CDR2 is LQKENI. This CDR3 spans 15 amino acids. In DNA, the CDR3 is TGTGCCAGCTCACCGCGACAGGGGGATAATTCACCCCTCCACTTT. It yields the protein CASSPRQGDNSPLHF.

This chain joins TRBV7-9 and TRBJ1-2, with D unresolved. This CDR3 comprises 12 residues. V was pared by 5 bases and J by 7 bases, with 11 bases between. The germline gives CDR1 SEHNR, CDR2 FQNEAQ (reference sequence). The CDR3 DNA reads as TGTGCCAGCAGCCACCGGGAGGGTGGCTACACCTTC. This gives the protein CASSHREGGYTF.

The V call is TRBV3-1 (or the pseudogene TRBV3-2), the J call TRBJ1-2; D uncertain. Trimming pared 0 bases from V and 6 bases from J, leaving 17 bases between. Germline V lookup: CDR1 LGHDT, CDR2 YNNKEL (reference sequence). The CDR3 sequence is 16 residues long. In nucleotides, the CDR3 is TGTGCCAGCAGCCAAGAGGTTGTCCGGTTACCGGATGGCTACACCTTC. This gives the protein CASSQEVVRLPDGYTF.

This clone was seen only once. Other DNA sequences in the sample encode the same CDR3. The chain couples TRBV7-9 to TRBJ1-1, with TRBD1 as a possible D gene (6 bases). CDR3 length equals 12 residues. Per germline, CDR1 SEHNR and CDR2 FQNEAQ (reference sequence). V lost 6 bases and J lost 4, with 9 bases in between. The CDR3 DNA is TGTGCCAGCAGTCGGACAGCCACTGAAGCTTTCTTT. This translates into CASSRTATEAFF.

The V call is TRBV9, the J call TRBJ2-2; TRBD2 agrees at 13 bases. CDR3 size: 19 residues. With V trimmed by 4 bases and J by 6 bases, 15 bases remained unmatched. Germline lookup yields CDR1 SGDLS and CDR2 YYNGEE. DNA of the CDR3: TGTGCCAGCAGCTCTCACAGCCCTACTAGCGGGGGGGCCGCCGGGGAGCTGTTTTTT. It translates to CASSSHSPTSGGAAGELFF.